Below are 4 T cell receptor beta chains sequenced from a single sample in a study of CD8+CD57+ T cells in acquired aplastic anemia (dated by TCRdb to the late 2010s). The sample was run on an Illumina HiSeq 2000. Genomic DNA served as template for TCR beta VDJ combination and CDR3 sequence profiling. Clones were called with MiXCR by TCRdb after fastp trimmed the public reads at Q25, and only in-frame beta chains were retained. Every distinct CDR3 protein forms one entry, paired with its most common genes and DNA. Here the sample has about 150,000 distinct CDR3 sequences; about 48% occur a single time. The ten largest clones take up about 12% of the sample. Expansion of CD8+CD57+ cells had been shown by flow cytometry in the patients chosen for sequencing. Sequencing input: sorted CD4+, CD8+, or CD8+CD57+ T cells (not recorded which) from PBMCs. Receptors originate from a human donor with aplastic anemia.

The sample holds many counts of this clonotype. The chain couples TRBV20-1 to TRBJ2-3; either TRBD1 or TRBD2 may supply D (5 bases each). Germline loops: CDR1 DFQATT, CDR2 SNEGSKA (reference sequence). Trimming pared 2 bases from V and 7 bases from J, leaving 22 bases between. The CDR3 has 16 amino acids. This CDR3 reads CSARQNSSGGPNTQYF. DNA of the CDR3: TGCAGTGCTAGACAAAACTCTAGTGGGGGTCCGAATACGCAGTATTTT.

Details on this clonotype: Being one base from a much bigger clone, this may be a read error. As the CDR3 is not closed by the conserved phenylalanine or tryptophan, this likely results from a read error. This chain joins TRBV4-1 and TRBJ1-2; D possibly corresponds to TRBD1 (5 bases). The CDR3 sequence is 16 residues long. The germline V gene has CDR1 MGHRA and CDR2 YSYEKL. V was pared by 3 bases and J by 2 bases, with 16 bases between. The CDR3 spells CASSHSGTDNNYGYTL. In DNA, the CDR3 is TGCGCCAGCAGCCATTCCGGGACCGATAACAACTATGGCTACACCCTC.

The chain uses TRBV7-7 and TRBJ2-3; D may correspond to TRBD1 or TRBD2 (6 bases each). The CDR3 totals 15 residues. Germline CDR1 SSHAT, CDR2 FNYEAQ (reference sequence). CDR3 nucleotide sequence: TGTGCTAACAGCCCATACCCGGGGGCGCGGGATACGCAGTATTTT. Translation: CANSPYPGARDTQYF.

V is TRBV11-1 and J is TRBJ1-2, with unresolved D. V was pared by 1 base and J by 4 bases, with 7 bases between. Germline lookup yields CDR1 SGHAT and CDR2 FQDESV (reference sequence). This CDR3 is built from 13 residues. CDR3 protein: CASSLGSGYGYTF. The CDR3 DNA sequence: TGTGCCAGCAGCTTAGGATCTGGCTATGGCTACACCTTC.